This TCR beta chain comes out of a study of Ad26.COV2.S vaccination and SARS-CoV-2 variants. Study as a whole: Ad26.COV2.S given intramuscularly, once or twice 56 days apart.

Germline V gene data show CDR1 as MNHEY and CDR2 as SVGAGI. The V gene lost 7 bases and the J gene lost 1 base, with 8 bases spanning the gap. CDR3 length equals 13 residues. This sample's treatment: roughly 19 received Ad26.COV2.S at low or high dose, single or two shots; 5 received placebo; per-sample allocation not given. Following the first vaccine or placebo injection, samples were taken on day 63. General observations from the study: Reported findings describe substantial breadth in spike-specific CD8+ and CD4+ T cell responses following vaccination. The TCR breadth and depth analyses may have understated or missed part of the total T cell responses.

The protocol was immunoSEQ multiplex PCR, while the TCRdb copy is restricted to in-frame clones and leaves out a portion. This table holds about 350,000 clones, roughly 90% found once. With respect to this clone: Its antigen is not identified.

This TCR was sampled from a person between 18 and 60 years old who received the Ad26.COV2.S COVID-19 vaccine or a placebo. The input for sequencing was peripheral blood, taken in a trial of Ad26.COV2.S vaccine versus placebo. The V call is TRBV6-5, the J call TRBJ1-5, with D uncertain. CDR3 sequence (DNA): TGTGCCAGCATGAGGGTAAGCAATCAGCCCCAGCATTTT. Its protein product is CASMRVSNQPQHF.